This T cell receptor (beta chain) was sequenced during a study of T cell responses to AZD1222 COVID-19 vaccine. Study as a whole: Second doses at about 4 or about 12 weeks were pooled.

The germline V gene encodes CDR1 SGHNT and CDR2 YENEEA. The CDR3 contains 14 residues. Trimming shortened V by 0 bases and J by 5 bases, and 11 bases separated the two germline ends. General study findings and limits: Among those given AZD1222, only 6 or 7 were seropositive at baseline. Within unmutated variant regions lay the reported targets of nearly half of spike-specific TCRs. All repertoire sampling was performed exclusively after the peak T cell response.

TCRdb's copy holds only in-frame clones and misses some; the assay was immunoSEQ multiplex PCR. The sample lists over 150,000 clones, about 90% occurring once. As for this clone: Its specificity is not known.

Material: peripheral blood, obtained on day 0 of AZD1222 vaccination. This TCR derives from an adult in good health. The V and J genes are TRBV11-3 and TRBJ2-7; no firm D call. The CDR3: CASSLDPVLHEQYF. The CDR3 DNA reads TGTGCCAGCAGCTTAGATCCGGTACTCCACGAGCAGTACTTC.